This T cell receptor (beta chain) was obtained from a study of response to subunit inactivated influenza vaccine. Study-level points and caveats: With each seasonal influenza vaccination, the authors suggested, few new T cells are recruited.

One entry per CDR3 protein, called by TCRdb with MiXCR from the RT-PCR reads. The repertoire holds about 700,000 distinct CDR3 sequences, with 12% to 15% as singletons. There are 18 residues in the CDR3. The V segment lost 2 bases and the J segment 2 bases; nucleotides outside the gene matches: 13. CDR1 SGHRS and CDR2 YFSETQ come from the germline V gene. On this clonotype: Its antigen remains unknown.

The chain combines TRBV5-1 with TRBJ2-7, with 10 bases identical to TRBD1. The clonotype comes from a man aged 45-60 years who received an inactivated influenza vaccine. The material was PBMCs from blood, obtained around 14 days before vaccination. In DNA form, the CDR3 reads TGCGCCAGCAGCTTATTCCCCGTAGGACAGGGGGTAACCTACGAGCAGTACTTC. It specifies CASSLFPVGQGVTYEQYF.